This T cell receptor (beta chain) stems from a study of blood T cell repertoires in COVID-19. Overall study context: Collection of acute and convalescent COVID-19 samples took place in the United States, Italy and Spain. From T cells, B-cell-depleted T cells, or PBMCs came the material, which was cDNA or gDNA.

This CDR3 comprises 13 residues. Trimming stripped 4 bases from V and 8 bases from J, with 9 bases between. Per the germline V gene, CDR1 is LGHDT and CDR2 is YNNKEL (reference sequence). In the study's own analysis: Amplification of reference gene primers was used by the study to estimate nucleated cell counts. Some clones are missing from TCRdb's copy, which holds only in-frame ones; the method was immunoSEQ multiplex PCR. The DNA gave D and trimming, while V, J and clone size come from that table. Altogether tens of thousands of clones are present, about nine tenths being singletons, with the ten largest covering 13% to 15%.

The sequence was obtained from a human donor in a cohort sampled during active COVID-19. This chain joins TRBV3-1 (or the pseudogene TRBV3-2) and TRBJ1-6; D is unresolved. Sequencing input: peripheral blood. For the CDR3, the DNA is TGTGCCAGCAGCCTAGGGAGGGATTCACCCCTCCACTTT. Its protein is CASSLGRDSPLHF.